Many counts were recorded for the clone carrying this TCR beta chain. TCRdb re-analyzed the PCR reads through MiXCR. The table has about 40,000 clones, about a sixth seen once. The data are from a study of metastatic and nonmetastatic thyroid tumors. Patients were all untreated before their thyroid surgery. This CDR3 is built from 13 residues. CDR1 and CDR2 from the germline V gene are SGDLS and YYNGEE. With 2 bases removed from V and 4 bases from J, the gap between germline ends came to 9 bases. Sample: tumor tissue. The chain couples TRBV9 to TRBJ1-1; maybe TRBD1 (5 bases). The TCR sequence derives from a female donor with papillary thyroid cancer or a benign thyroid nodule (not recorded which). Some clones in this sample may be carry-over from other donors' samples. The CDR3 bases are TGTGCCAGCAGCGTCTCCGGGGGCACTGAAGCTTTCTTT. It specifies CASSVSGGTEAFF.